Shown below are 5 T cell receptor beta chains from a single sample sequenced in a study of T cell responses to AZD1222 COVID-19 vaccine listed by TCRdb under 2021. Sample time point, as interpreted from the label and publication: sample from adult after SARS-CoV-2 infection, after symptom onset. The library was prepared using the immunoSEQ multiplex PCR assay. Sourced from immuneACCESS, this table was stored by TCRdb with only in-frame sequences that have V and J called. A share of the clones is absent; for the studies checked, an unresolved V gene accounts for under half, and the remainder has no known explanation. In all, the sample holds 130,000 to 150,000 clones, and 85% to 95% of those were seen once. The top ten constitute roughly 12% of the sample. The specimen comprised peripheral blood, sampled after recovery from COVID-19. Every receptor here comes from an adult who had recovered from COVID-19.

The chain couples TRBV7-2 to TRBJ2-7, with D perhaps matching TRBD2 (6 bases). Trimming shortened V by 0 bases and J by 1 base, and 10 bases separated the two germline ends. This CDR3 has 15 amino acids. Germline V gene sequence: CDR1 SGHTA, CDR2 FQGNSA. This chain's CDR3 is CASSLAGTGSYEQYF. CDR3 in DNA: TGTGCCAGCAGCTTAGCCGGGACTGGTTCCTACGAGCAGTACTTC.

V gene TRBV18 combines with J gene TRBJ1-1, with TRBD1 identical over 8 bases. Germline loops: CDR1 KGHSH, CDR2 LQKENI. This CDR3 region has 18 residues. The junction had 11 bases not matched to a gene; V was cut back by 1 base and J by 1 base. The CDR3 DNA sequence: TGTGCCAGCTCACCACGAGACAGGGGATACTCTAGGAACACTGAAGCTTTCTTT. It encodes CASSPRDRGYSRNTEAFF.

This clone was detected only once. This chain connects TRBV6-1 to TRBJ1-5; 9 nucleotides agree with TRBD1. Trimming took 1 base from V and 5 from J; bases not matched to a gene: 12. This CDR3 region has 18 residues. The V gene's germline CDR1 is MNHNS and CDR2 SASEGT. The CDR3 here is CASSEGTGAPRVDQPQHF. DNA for the CDR3: TGTGCCAGCAGTGAAGGGACAGGGGCCCCCCGGGTCGATCAGCCCCAGCATTTT.

V gene TRBV3-1 (or the pseudogene TRBV3-2) combines with J gene TRBJ1-4, with D perhaps matching TRBD1 (5 bases). The V end was cut by 4 bases, the J end by 4 bases, with 10 bases between. The CDR3 totals 14 residues. The germline gives CDR1 LGHDT, CDR2 YNNKEL (reference sequence). The CDR3: CASSLGVRNEKLFF. CDR3 DNA: TGTGCCAGCAGCCTAGGGGTCCGTAATGAAAAACTGTTTTTT.

The chain links TRBV29-1 to TRBJ2-2, with a weak D call TRBD1 (5 bases). Germline assignment: CDR1 SQVTM and CDR2 ANQGSEA. V was pared by 3 bases and J by 2 bases, with 10 bases between. The CDR3 runs 14 residues. CDR3 DNA sequence: TGCAGCGTTGATAGGGGCCAAAACACCGGGGAGCTGTTTTTT. Protein product: CSVDRGQNTGELFF.